The clone carrying this T cell receptor (beta chain) was detected a few times. The sample contains more than one DNA sequence encoding this CDR3. The sample originates from a study of cytomegalovirus exposure and HLA in healthy donors. Primers for the PCR totalled 60 Vbeta and 13 Jbeta. The protocol was immunoSEQ multiplex PCR, while the TCRdb copy is restricted to in-frame clones and leaves out a portion. The top ten hold approximately 5% of the sample, which has approximately 170,000 clones, roughly 77% seen once. Trimming took 3 bases from V and 1 from J; bases not matched to a gene: 8. Germline V gene sequence: CDR1 KGHSH, CDR2 LQKENI. The CDR3 totals 17 residues.

Sequenced sample: PBMCs. The TCR was taken from a young man in good health and CMV-seropositive. This chain links TRBV18 with TRBJ1-2; 10 bases are shared with TRBD1. As DNA, the CDR3 is TGTGCCAGCTCACCGCCCGGGACAGGGGACGGTAACTATGGCTACACCTTC. This gives the protein CASSPPGTGDGNYGYTF.